This T cell receptor (beta chain) was retrieved from a study of cytomegalovirus exposure and HLA in healthy donors. Primers for the PCR totalled 60 Vbeta and 13 Jbeta. Profiling relied on immunoSEQ multiplex PCR, and the TCRdb table lists in-frame clones only, not all of them. The sample lists approximately 150,000 clones, roughly three quarters occurring once. This CDR3 has 12 residues. Per germline, CDR1 SGHAT and CDR2 FQDESV (reference sequence). Trimming took 11 bases from V and 2 from J, leaving 12 bases between them. The specimen was PBMCs. The V call is TRBV11-1, the J call TRBJ1-2; the D is unclear. The TCR comes from an older woman in good health and CMV-seronegative. The CDR3 reads CASAAGNYGYTF. The CDR3 DNA reads as TGTGCCTCGGCTGCGGGGAACTATGGCTACACCTTC.